The present TCR beta chain was sequenced within a study of control samples from healthy donors and cancer patients. TCRdb's copy holds only in-frame clones and misses some; the assay was immunoSEQ multiplex PCR. The sample includes roughly 170,000 clones, 85% to 95% of them seen just once. V lost 4 bases, J lost 2 bases, and 9 bases lay in between. Germline V gene sequence: CDR1 WSHSY, CDR2 SAAADI. This CDR3 has 14 amino acids. The sample taken for sequencing was blood. The receptor's source is a man aged 18 to 30 in good health. The J gene is TRBJ1-5, the V gene TRBV10-2; no firm D call. In DNA form, the CDR3 reads TGCGCCAGCAGTGGCGACGAGCGCAATCAGCCCCAGCATTTT. Translation gives CASSGDERNQPQHF.